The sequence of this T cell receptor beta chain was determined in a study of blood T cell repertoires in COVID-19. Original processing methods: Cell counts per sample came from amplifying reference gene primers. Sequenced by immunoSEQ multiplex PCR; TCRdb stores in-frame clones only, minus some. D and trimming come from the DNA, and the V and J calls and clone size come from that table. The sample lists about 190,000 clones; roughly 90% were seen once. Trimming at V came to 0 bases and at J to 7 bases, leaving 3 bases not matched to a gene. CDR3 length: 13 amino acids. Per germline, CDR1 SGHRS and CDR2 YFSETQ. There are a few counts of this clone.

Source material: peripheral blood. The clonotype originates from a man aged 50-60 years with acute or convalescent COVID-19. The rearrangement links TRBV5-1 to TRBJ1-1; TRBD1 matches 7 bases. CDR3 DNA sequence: TGCGCCAGCAGCTTGGAACAGGGGATTGAAGCTTTCTTT. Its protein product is CASSLEQGIEAFF.